The subject of this entry is one T cell receptor beta chain. Its target is not known. The data belong to a study of post-analysis software for immune sequencing data. Across the study: The cohort encompassed relapsing-remitting, secondary progressive and progressive-relapsing multiple sclerosis disease courses.

TCR beta cDNA libraries included unique molecular identifiers. Each sample of roughly 0.9 to 10 million input T cells yielded roughly 500,000 cDNA molecules, so each molecule approximated one T cell. TCRdb used MiXCR to reprocess the PCR reads, holding one entry per CDR3 protein. The sample consists of about 560,000 distinct CDR3 sequences, roughly two fifths of them appearing once. Overall study findings and caveats: Samples sharing a preparation batch grouped tightly together when assessed by F measure. A significant reduction in normalized Chao1 diversity was observed in multiple sclerosis patients versus controls. Roughly five TRBV segments were significantly more frequent in patients than in controls. TRBV5-6, TRBV5-1 and TRBV20-1 were among these segments.

V shed 4 bases, J shed 0 bases, and the junction held 6 bases outside the gene matches. CDR1 and CDR2 (germline): MGHRA, YSYEKL. This CDR3 has 16 residues. The chain links TRBV4-1 to TRBJ1-2, with TRBD1 matching over 9 bases. Sequencing was performed on blood. The sequence came from a girl aged 5-17 years with multiple sclerosis. CDR3 protein: CASSLGQGRTNYGYTF. CDR3 nucleotide sequence: TGCGCCAGCAGCCTTGGACAGGGGCGGACTAACTATGGCTACACCTTC.